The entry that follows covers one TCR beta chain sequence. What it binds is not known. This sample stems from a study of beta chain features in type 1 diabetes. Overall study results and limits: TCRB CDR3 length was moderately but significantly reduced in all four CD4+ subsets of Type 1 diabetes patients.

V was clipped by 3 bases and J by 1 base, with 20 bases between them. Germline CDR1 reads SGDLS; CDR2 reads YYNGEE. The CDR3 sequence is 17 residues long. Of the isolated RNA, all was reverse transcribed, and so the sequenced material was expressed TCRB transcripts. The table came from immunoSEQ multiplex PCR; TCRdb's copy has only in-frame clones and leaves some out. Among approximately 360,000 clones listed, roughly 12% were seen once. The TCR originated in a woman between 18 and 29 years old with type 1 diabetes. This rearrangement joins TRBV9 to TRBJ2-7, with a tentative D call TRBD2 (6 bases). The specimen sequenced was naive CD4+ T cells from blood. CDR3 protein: CASSGGRGAGLSYEQYF. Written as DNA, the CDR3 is TGTGCCAGCAGCGGAGGACGGGGAGCGGGTCTTTCCTACGAGCAGTACTTC.